Detailed here is one TCR beta chain. The CDR3 is made up of 15 amino acids. The J segment lost 6 bases and the V segment lost 4 bases, leaving 9 bases of the junction unmatched. Germline CDR1 reads LGHDT; CDR2 reads YNNKEL (reference sequence). The sample is drawn from a study of blood T cell repertoires in COVID-19. Across the study: Specimens from acute and convalescent COVID-19 originated in the United States, Italy and Spain. T cells, B-cell-depleted T cells, or PBMCs supplied cDNA or gDNA.

Measured with immunoSEQ multiplex PCR; TCRdb has only the in-frame clones, and not every one. The sample lists approximately 200,000 clones, about 86% occurring once. The TCR comes from a young man with active or convalescent COVID-19. V is TRBV3-1 (or the pseudogene TRBV3-2) and J is TRBJ1-2, with 9 bases aligning to TRBD1. What was sequenced was peripheral blood. The CDR3 spells CASSPGQGKVNGYTF. CDR3 DNA sequence: TGTGCCAGCAGCCCCGGACAGGGGAAGGTTAATGGCTACACCTTC.